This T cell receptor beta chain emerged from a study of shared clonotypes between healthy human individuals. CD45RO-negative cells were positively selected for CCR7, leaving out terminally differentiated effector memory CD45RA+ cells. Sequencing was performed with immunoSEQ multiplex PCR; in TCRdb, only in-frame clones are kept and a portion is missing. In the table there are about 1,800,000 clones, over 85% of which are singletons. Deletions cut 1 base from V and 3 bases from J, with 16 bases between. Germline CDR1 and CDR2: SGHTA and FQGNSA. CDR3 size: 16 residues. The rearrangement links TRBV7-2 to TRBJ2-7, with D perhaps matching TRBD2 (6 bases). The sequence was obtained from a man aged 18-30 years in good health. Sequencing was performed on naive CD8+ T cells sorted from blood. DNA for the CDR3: TGTGCCAGCAGCTTAGACCTCGGGGGTTCAAGCTACGAGCAGTACTTC. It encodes CASSLDLGGSSYEQYF.